This entry describes one T cell receptor (beta chain). Its antigen is unknown. The data were taken from a study of shared clonotypes between healthy human individuals. There are 10 residues in the CDR3. Germline CDR1 and CDR2: SNHLY and FYNNEI. V dropped 11 bases and J dropped 7 bases, with 11 bases sitting between them. Study-wide results and limits: Clonotype sharing among donors was thought likely to change with sequencing depth.

A split of CD4+ cells into CD45RA+ naive and CD45RA-negative memory subsets was performed. Data came from immunoSEQ multiplex PCR; TCRdb stores just in-frame clones and leaves some out. The sample contains around 2.3 million clones, approximately 95% of which appear only once. Material: naive CD4+ T cells sorted from blood. Subset: CD45RA+ positively selected. The sequence came from a man aged 18 to 35 in good health. The chain couples TRBV2 to TRBJ1-1, with a tentative D call TRBD1 (5 bases). CDR3 in amino acids: CAGGTIEAFF. CDR3 sequence (DNA): TGTGCCGGGGGGACGATTGAAGCTTTCTTT.